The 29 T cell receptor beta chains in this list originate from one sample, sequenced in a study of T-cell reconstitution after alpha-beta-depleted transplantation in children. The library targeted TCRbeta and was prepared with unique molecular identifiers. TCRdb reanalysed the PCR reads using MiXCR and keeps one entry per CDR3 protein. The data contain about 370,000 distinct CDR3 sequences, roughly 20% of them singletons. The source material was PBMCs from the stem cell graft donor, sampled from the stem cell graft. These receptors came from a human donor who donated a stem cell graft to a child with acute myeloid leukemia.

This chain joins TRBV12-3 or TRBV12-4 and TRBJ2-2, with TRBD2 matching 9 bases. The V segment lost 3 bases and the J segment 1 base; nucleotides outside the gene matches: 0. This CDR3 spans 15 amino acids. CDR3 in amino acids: CASSFSGGNTGELFF. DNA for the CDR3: TGTGCCAGCAGTTTTAGCGGGGGGAACACCGGGGAGCTGTTTTTT.

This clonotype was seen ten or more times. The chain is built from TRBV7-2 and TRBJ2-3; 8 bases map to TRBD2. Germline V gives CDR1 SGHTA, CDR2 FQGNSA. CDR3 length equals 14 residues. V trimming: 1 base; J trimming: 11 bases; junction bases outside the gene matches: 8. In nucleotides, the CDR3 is TGTGCCAGCAGCTTAGAGTTGAGCGGGAGAAAGCAGTATTTT. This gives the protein CASSLELSGRKQYF.

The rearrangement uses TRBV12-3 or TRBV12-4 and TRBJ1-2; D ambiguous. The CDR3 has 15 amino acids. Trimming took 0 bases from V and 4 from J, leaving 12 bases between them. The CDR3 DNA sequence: TGTGCCAGCAGTTTAGCGCTGGTCAGCCCCTATGGCTACACCTTC. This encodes CASSLALVSPYGYTF.

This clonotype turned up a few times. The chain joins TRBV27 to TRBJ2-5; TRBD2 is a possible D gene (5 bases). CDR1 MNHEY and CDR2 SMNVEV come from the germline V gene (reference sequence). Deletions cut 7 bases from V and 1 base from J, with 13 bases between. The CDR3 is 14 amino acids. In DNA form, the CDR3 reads TGTGCCAGCAAGGAACTAGGAGGCCAAGAGACCCAGTACTTC. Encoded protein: CASKELGGQETQYF.

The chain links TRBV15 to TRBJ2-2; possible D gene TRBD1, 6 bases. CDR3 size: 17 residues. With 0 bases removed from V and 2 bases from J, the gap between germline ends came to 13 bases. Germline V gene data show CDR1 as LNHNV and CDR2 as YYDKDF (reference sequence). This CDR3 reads CATSRDRGSINTGELFF. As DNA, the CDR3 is TGTGCCACCAGCAGAGATAGGGGGTCGATCAACACCGGGGAGCTGTTTTTT.

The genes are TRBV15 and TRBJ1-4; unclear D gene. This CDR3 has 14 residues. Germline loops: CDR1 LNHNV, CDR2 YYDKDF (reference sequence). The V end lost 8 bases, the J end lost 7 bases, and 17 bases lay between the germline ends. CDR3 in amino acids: CATRSESPTEKLFF. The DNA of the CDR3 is TGTGCCACCCGGTCTGAGAGCCCGACTGAAAAACTGTTTTTT.

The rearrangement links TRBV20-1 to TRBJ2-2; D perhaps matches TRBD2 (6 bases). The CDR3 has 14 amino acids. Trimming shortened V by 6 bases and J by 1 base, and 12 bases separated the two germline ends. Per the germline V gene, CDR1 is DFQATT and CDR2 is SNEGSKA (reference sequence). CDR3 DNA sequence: TGCAGTGCCCAGGACTACTTGAACACCGGGGAGCTGTTTTTT. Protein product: CSAQDYLNTGELFF.

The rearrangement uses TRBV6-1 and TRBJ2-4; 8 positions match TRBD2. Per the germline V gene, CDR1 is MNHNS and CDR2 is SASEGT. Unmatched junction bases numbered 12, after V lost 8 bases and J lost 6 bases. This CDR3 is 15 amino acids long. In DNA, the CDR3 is TGTGCCAGCGCCCACAAAAGACTAGCGTCAAACATTCAGTACTTC. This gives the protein CASAHKRLASNIQYF.

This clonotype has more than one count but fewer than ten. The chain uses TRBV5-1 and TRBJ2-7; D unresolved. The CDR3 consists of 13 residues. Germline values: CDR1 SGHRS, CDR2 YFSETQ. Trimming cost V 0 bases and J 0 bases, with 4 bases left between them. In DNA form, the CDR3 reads TGCGCCAGCAGCTTGGTGACCTCCTACGAGCAGTACTTC. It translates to CASSLVTSYEQYF.

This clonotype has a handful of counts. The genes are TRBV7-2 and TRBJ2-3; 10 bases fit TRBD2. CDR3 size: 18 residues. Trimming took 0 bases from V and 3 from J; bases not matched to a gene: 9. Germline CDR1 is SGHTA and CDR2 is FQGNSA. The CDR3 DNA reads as TGTGCCAGCAGCTTAGCCGGGATCAGCGGGAGGGCGACAGATACGCAGTATTTT. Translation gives CASSLAGISGRATDTQYF. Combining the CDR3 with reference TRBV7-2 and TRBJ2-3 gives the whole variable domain GAGVSQSPSNKVTEKGKDVELRCDPISGHTALYWYRQSLGQGLEFLIYFQGNSAPDKSGLPSDRFSAERTGGSVSTLTIQRTQQEDSAVYLCASSLAGISGRATDTQYFGPGTRLTVL.

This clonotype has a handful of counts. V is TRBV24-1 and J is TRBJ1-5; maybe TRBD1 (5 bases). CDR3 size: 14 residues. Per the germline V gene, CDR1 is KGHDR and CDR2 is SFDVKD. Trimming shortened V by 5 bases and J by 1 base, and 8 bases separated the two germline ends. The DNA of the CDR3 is TGTGCCACCAGTGGGGGGGTAAGCAATCAGCCCCAGCATTTT. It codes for CATSGGVSNQPQHF.

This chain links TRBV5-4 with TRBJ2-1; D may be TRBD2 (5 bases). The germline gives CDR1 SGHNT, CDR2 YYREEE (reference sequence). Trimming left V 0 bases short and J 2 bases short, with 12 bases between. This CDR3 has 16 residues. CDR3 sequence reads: CASSLVPPEAYNEQFF. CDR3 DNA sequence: TGTGCCAGCAGCTTGGTTCCTCCGGAGGCCTACAATGAGCAGTTCTTC.

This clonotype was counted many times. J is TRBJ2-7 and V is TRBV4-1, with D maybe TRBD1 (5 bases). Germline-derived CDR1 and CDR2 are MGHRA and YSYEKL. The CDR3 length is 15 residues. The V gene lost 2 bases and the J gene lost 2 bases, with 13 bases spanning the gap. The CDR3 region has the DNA TGCGCCAGCAGCCAACTCGACAGTGTTACCTACGAGCAGTACTTC. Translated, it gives CASSQLDSVTYEQYF.

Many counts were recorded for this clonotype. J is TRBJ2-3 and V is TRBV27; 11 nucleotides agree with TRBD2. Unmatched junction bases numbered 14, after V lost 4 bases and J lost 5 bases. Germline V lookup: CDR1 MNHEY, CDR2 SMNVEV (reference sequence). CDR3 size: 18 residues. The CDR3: CASSSPPIAGGPGDTQYF. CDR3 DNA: TGTGCCAGCAGTTCGCCGCCGATAGCGGGAGGGCCAGGAGATACGCAGTATTTT.

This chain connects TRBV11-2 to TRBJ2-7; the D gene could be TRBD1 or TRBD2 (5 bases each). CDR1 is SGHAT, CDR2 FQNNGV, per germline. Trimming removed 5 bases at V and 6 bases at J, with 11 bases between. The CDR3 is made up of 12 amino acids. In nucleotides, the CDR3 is TGTGCCAGCAGCATAGGGGAGCGCGAGCAGTACTTC. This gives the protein CASSIGEREQYF.

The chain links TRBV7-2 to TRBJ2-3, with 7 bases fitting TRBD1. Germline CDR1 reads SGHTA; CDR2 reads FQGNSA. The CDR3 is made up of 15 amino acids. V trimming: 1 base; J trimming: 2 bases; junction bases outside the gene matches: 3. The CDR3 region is CASSLVGQHTDTQYF. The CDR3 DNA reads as TGTGCCAGCAGCTTAGTGGGACAGCACACAGATACGCAGTATTTT.

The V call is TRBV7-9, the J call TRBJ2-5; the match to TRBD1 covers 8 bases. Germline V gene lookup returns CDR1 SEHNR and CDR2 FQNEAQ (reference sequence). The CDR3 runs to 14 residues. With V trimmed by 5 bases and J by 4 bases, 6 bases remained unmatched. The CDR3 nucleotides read TGTGCCAGCAGCCCCGAGACAGGGGCAGAGACCCAGTACTTC. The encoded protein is CASSPETGAETQYF.

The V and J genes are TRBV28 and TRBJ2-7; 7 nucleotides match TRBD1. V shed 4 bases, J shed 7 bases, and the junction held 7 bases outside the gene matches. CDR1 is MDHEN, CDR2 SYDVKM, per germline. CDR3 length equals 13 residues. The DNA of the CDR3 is TGTGCCAGCAGTTGGGAAGGGGGCCGTGAGCAGTACTTC. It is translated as CASSWEGGREQYF.

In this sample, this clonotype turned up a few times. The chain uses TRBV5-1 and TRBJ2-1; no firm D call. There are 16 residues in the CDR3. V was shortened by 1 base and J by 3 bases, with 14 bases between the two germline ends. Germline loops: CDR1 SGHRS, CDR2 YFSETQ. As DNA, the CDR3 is TGCGCCAGCAGCTTGTGGCTAGTAAAGTTCTACAATGAGCAGTTCTTC. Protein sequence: CASSLWLVKFYNEQFF.

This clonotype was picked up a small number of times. The chain's CDR3 is CSARSGEASGNTIYF. The CDR3 bases are TGCAGTGCTAGATCCGGGGAGGCCTCTGGAAACACCATATATTTT. This chain links TRBV20-1 with TRBJ1-3; D remains unclear. Between the trimmed V and J ends, which lost 2 bases and 0 bases, there was a span of 11 bases. The CDR3 totals 15 residues. Germline CDR1 and CDR2: DFQATT and SNEGSKA (reference sequence).

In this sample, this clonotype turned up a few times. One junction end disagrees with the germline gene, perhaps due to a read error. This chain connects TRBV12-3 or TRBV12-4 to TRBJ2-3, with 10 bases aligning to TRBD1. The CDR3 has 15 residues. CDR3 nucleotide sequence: TGTGCCAGCAGTCAAACGACAGGGGGCACATATACGCAGTATTTT. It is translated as CASSQTTGGTYTQYF.

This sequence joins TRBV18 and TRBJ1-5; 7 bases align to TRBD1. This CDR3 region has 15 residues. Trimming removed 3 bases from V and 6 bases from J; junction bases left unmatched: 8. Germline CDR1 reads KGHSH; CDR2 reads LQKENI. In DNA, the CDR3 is TGTGCCAGCTCACCCCTTACAGGGGAAGGTCAGCCCCAGCATTTT. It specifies CASSPLTGEGQPQHF.

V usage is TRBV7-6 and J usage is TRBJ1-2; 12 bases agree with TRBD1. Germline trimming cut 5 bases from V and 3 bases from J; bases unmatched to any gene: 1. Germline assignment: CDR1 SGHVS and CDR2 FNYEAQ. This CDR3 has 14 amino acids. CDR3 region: CASSGTGGDYGYTF. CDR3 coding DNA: TGTGCCAGCAGCGGGACAGGGGGCGACTATGGCTACACCTTC.

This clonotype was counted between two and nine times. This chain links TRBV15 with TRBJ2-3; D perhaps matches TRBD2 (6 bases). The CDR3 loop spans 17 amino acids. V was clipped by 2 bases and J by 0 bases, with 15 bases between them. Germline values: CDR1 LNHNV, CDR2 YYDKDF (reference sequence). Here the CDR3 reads CATSRIPLATSTDTQYF. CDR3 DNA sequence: TGTGCCACCAGCAGAATCCCTCTAGCGACTAGCACAGATACGCAGTATTTT.

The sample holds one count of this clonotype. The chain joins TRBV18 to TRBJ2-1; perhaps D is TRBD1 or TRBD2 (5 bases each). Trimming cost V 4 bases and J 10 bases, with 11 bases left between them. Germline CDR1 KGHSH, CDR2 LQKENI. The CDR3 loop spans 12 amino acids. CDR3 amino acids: CASSRPGREQFF. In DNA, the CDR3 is TGTGCCAGCTCACGACCGGGACGCGAGCAGTTCTTC.

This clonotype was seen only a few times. CDR3 sequence reads: CASSLASRGTRKTEAFF. CDR3 sequence (DNA): TGTGCCAGCAGTTTAGCGAGTCGTGGCACCCGGAAAACTGAAGCTTTCTTT. The chain employs TRBV12-3 or TRBV12-4 and TRBJ1-1; no reliable D call. This CDR3 comprises 17 residues. V was clipped by 0 bases and J by 5 bases, with 19 bases between them.

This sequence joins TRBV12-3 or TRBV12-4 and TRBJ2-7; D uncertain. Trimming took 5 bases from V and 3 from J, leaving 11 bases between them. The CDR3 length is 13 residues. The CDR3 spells CASSDTTYYEQYF. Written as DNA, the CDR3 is TGTGCCAGCAGTGACACAACATACTACGAGCAGTACTTC.

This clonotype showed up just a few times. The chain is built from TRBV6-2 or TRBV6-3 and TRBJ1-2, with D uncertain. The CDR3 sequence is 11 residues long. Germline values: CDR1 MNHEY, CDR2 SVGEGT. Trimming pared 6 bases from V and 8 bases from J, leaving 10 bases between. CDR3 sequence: CASRGESGYTF. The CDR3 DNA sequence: TGTGCCAGCAGGGGCGAGAGCGGCTACACCTTC.

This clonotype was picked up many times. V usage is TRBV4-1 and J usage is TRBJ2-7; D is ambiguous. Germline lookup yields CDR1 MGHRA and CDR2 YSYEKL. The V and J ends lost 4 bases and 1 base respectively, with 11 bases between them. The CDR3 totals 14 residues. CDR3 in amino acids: CASSPASSSYEQYF. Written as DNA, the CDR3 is TGCGCCAGCAGCCCAGCATCTAGTTCCTACGAGCAGTACTTC.